This TCR beta chain is drawn from a study of T cell responses to AZD1222 COVID-19 vaccine. Background on the study: Second doses were pooled across both intervals (about 4 or about 12 weeks).

The CDR3 is 16 residues long. V dropped 0 bases and J dropped 4; count of bases not matched to a gene: 5. Germline CDR1 and CDR2: SGDLS and YYNGEE. Generated by immunoSEQ multiplex PCR, the TCRdb table keeps only in-frame clones and is missing some. The sample records tens of thousands of clones, about 90% being singletons. The chain uses TRBV9 and TRBJ2-2; 8 bases match TRBD1. Here the sequenced sample was peripheral blood, taken on day 0 of AZD1222 vaccination. The TCR was taken from an adult in good health. The CDR3 bases are TGTGCCAGCAGCGTAGCTCCTACAGGGGGCACCGGGGAGCTGTTTTTT. It specifies CASSVAPTGGTGELFF.